This T cell receptor (beta chain) appears in the sequencing data of a study of cytomegalovirus exposure and HLA in healthy donors. Some clones are missing from TCRdb's copy, which holds only in-frame ones; the method was immunoSEQ multiplex PCR. The repertoire holds some 240,000 clones, with around 86% as singletons. Overall study findings and caveats: Researchers counted about 150 TCR beta chains as cytomegalovirus-associated.

Germline V lookup: CDR1 MGHRA, CDR2 YSYEKL. The CDR3 extends over 17 amino acids. Trimming pared 1 base from V and 0 bases from J, leaving 16 bases between. Comment on this clone: Its antigen is unidentified.

The receptor comes from a woman aged 25 to 39 in good health and CMV-seropositive. The sequencing input was PBMCs. V gene TRBV4-1 combines with J gene TRBJ2-7; D is perhaps TRBD1 (6 bases). In DNA, the CDR3 is TGCGCCAGCAGCCAAGTTGGGGGCCACCTTGACTCCTACGAGCAGTACTTC. Amino acids: CASSQVGGHLDSYEQYF.